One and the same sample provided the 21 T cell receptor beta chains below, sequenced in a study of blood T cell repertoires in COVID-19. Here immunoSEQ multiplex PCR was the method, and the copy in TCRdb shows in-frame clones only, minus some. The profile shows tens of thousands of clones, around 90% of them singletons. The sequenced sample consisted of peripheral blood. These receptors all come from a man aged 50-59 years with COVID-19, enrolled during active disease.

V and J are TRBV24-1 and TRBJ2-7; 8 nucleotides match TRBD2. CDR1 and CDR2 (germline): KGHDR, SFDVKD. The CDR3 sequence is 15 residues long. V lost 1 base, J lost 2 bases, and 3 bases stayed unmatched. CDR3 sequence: CATSDLAGATYEQYF. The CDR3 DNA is TGTGCCACCAGTGATTTAGCGGGAGCAACCTACGAGCAGTACTTC.

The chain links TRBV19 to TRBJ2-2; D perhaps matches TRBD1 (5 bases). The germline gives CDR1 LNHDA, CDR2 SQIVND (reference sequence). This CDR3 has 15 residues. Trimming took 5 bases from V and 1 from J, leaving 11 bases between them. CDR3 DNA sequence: TGTGCCAGTAGTGGGGCGAGACAGAACACCGGGGAGCTGTTTTTT. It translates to CASSGARQNTGELFF.

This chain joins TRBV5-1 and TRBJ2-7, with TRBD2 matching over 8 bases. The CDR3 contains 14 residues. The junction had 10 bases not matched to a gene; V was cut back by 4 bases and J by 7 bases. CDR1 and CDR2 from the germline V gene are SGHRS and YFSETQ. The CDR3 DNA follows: TGCGCCAGCAGCCTTAGGGGAGCGGGAGAAGAGCAGTACTTC. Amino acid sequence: CASSLRGAGEEQYF.

The CDR3 nucleotides are TGTGCCAGCAGCCCTCGACAGGGTATTGAAGCTTTCTTT. The encoded protein is CASSPRQGIEAFF. The rearrangement joins TRBV3-1 (or the pseudogene TRBV3-2) to TRBJ1-1, with 7 bases identical to TRBD1. Germline V gene data show CDR1 as LGHDT and CDR2 as YNNKEL (reference sequence). The ends lost 4 bases at V and 7 bases at J; junction bases unmatched: 6. The CDR3 sequence is 13 residues long.

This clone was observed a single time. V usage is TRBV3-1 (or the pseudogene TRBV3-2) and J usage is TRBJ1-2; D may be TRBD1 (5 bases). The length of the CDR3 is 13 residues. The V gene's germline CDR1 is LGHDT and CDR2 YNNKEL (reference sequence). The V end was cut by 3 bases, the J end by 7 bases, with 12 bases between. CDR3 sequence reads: CASSQQGSAGYTF. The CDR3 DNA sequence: TGTGCCAGCAGCCAGCAGGGTTCGGCTGGCTACACCTTC.

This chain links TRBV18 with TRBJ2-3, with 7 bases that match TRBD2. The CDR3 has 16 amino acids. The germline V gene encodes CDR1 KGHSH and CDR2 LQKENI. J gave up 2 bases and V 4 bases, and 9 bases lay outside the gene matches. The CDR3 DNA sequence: TGTGCCAGCTCACTCTCCGGGACTACCGACACAGATACGCAGTATTTT. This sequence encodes CASSLSGTTDTDTQYF.

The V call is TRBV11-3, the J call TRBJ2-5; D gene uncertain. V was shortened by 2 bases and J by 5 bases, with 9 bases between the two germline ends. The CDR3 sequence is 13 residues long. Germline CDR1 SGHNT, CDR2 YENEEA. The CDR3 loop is CASSLWAGETQYF. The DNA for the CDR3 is TGTGCCAGCAGCTTATGGGCTGGGGAGACCCAGTACTTC.

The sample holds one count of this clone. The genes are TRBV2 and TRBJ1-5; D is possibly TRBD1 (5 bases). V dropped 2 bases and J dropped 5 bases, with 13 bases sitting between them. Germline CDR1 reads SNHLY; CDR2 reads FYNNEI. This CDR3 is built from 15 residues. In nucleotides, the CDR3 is TGTGCCAGCAGTGAATTAGGGGCGGGATATCAGCCCCAGCATTTT. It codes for CASSELGAGYQPQHF.

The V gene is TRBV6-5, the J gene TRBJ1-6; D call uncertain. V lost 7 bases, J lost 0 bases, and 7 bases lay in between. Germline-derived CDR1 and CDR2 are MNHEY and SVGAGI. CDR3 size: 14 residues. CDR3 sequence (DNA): TGTGCCAGCACCCGGAGCTCCTATAATTCACCCCTCCACTTT. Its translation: CASTRSSYNSPLHF.

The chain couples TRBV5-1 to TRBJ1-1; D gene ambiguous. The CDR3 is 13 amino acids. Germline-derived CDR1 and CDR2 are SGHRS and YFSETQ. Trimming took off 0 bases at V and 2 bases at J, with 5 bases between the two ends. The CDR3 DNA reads TGCGCCAGCAGCTTGGAACTAAACACTGAAGCTTTCTTT. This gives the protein CASSLELNTEAFF. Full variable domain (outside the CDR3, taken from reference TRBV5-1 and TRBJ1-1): KAGVTQTPRYLIKTRGQQVTLSCSPISGHRSVSWYQQTPGQGLQFLFEYFSETQRNKGNFPGRFSGRQFSNSRSEMNVSTLELGDSALYLCASSLELNTEAFFGQGTRLTVV.

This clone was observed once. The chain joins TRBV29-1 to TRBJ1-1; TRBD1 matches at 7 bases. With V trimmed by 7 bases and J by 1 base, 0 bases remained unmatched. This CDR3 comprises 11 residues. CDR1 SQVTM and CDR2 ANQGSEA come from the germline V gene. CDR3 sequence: CSGDRNTEAFF. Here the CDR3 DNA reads TGCAGCGGGGACAGGAACACTGAAGCTTTCTTT.

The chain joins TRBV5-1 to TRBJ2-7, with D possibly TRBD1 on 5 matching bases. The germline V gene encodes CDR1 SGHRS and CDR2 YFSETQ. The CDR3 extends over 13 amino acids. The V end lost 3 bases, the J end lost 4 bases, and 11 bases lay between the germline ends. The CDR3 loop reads CASSYTSGYEQYF. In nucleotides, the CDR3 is TGCGCCAGCAGCTATACCTCAGGGTACGAGCAGTACTTC.

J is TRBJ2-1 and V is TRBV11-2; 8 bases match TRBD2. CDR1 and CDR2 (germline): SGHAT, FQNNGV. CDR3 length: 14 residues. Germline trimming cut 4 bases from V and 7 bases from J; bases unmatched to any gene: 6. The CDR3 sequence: CASSSERESNEQFF. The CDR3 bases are TGTGCCAGCAGCTCTGAGCGGGAGTCAAATGAGCAGTTCTTC.

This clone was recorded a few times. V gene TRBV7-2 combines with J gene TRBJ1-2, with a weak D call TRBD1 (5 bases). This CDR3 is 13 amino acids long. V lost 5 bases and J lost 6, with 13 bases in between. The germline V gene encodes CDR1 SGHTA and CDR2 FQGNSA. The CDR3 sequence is CASSPFQGDGYTF. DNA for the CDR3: TGTGCCAGCAGCCCCTTTCAGGGTGATGGCTACACCTTC.

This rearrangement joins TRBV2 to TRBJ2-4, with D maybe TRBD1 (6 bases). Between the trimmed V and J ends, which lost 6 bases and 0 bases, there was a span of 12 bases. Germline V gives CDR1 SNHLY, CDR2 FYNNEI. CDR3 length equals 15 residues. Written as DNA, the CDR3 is TGTGCCAGCAGAGCAACAGGGCTAGCCAAAAACATTCAGTACTTC. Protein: CASRATGLAKNIQYF.

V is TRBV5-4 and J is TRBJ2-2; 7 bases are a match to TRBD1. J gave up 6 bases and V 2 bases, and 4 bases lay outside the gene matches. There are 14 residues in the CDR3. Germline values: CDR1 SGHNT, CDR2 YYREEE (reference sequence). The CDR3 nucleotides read TGTGCCAGCAGCTTAGACAGGGCGGCCGGGGAGCTGTTTTTT. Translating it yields CASSLDRAAGELFF.

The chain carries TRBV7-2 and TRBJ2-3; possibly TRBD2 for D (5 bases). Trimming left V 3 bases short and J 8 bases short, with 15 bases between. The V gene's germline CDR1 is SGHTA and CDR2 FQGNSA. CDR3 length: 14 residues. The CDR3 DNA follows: TGTGCCAGCAGCTTCGGGATATCTTCCCCTACGCAGTATTTT. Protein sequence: CASSFGISSPTQYF.

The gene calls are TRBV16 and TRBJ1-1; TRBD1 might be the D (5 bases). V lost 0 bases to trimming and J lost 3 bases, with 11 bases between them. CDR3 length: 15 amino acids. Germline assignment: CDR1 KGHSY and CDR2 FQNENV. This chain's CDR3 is CASSQSGRQYTEAFF. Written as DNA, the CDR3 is TGTGCCAGCAGCCAATCGGGGCGACAGTACACTGAAGCTTTCTTT. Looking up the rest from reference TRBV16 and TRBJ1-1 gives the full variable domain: GEEVAQTPKHLVRGEGQKAKLYCAPIKGHSYVFWYQQVLKNEFKFLISFQNENVFDETGMPKERFSAKCLPNSPCSLEIQATKLEDSAVYFCASSQSGRQYTEAFFGQGTRLTVV.

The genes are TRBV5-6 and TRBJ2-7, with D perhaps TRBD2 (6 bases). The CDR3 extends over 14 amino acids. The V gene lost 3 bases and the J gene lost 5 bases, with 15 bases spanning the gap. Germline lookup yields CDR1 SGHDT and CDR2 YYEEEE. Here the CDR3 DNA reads TGTGCCAGCAGCTCGGGAGCCAGGTTCGACGAGCAGTACTTC. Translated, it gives CASSSGARFDEQYF.

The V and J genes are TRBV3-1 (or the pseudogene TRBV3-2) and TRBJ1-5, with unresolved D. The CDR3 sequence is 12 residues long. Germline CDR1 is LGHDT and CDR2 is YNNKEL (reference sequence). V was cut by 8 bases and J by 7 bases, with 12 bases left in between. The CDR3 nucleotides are TGTGCCAGCGCCCTGTTCGGGCAGCCCCAGCATTTT. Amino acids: CASALFGQPQHF.

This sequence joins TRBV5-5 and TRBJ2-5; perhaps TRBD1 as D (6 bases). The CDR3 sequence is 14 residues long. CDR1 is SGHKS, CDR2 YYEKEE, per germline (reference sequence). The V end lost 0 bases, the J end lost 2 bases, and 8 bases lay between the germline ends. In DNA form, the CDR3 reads TGTGCCAGCAGCTTGGACAGGGTACAAGAGACCCAGTACTTC. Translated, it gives CASSLDRVQETQYF.